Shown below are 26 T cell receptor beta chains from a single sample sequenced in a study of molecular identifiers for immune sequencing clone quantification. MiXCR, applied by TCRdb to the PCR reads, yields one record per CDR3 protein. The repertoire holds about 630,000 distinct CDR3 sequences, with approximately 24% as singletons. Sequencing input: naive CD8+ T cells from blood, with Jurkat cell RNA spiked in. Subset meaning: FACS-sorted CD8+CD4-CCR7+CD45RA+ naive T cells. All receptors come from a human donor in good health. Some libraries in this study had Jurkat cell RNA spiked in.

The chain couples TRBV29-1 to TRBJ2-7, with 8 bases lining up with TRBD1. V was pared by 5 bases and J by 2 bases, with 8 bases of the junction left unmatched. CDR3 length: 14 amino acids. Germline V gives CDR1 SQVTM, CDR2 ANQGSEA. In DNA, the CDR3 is TGCAGCGTTAAACCGGGACAGGAGGCCTACGAGCAGTACTTC. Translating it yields CSVKPGQEAYEQYF.

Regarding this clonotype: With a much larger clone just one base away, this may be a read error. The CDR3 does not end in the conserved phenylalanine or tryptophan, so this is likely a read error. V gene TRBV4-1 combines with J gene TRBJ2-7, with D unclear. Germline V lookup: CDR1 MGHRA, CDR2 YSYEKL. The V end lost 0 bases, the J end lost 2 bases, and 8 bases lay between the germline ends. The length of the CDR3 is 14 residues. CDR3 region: CASSQDRAPYEQYS. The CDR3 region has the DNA TGCGCCAGCAGCCAAGACCGGGCGCCCTACGAGCAGTACTCC.

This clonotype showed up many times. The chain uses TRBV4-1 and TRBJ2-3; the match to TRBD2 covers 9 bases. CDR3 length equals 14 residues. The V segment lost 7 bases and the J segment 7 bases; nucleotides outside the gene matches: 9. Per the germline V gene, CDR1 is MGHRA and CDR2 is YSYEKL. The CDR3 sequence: CASKGGGGAYTQYF. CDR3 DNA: TGCGCCAGCAAAGGGGGCGGGGGGGCCTATACGCAGTATTTT.

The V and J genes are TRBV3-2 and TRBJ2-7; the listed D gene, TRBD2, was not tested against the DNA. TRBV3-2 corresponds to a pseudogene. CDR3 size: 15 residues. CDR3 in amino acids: CAIPSPAGAYYEQYF. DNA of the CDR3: TGTGCCATCCCTAGTCCCGCGGGGGCCTACTACGAGCAGTACTTC.

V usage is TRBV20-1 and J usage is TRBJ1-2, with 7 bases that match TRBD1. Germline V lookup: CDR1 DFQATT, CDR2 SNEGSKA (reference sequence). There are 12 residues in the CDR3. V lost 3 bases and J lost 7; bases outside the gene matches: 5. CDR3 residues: CSARGTGVGYTF. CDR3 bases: TGCAGTGCTAGGGGCACAGGGGTTGGCTACACCTTC.

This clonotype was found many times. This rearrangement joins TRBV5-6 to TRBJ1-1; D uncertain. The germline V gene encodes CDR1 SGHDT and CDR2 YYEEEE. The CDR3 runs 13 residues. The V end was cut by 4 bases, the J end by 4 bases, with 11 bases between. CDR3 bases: TGTGCCAGCAGCGGTAGGGATTTCACTGAAGCTTTCTTT. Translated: CASSGRDFTEAFF.

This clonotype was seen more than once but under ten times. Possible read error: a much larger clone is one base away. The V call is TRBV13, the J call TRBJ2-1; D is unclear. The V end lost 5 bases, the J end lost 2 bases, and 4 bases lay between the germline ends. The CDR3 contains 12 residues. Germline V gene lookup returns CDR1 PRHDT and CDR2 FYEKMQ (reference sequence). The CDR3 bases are TGTGCCAGCAGCGTGACCTACAATGAGCAGTTCTTC. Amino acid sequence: CASSVTYNEQFF. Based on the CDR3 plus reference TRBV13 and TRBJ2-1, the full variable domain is AAGVIQSPRHLIKEKRETATLKCYPIPRHDTVYWYQQGPGQDPQFLISFYEKMQSDKGSIPDRFSAQQFSDYHSELNMSSLELGDSALYFCASSVTYNEQFFGPGTRLTVL.

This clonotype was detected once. CDR3 coding DNA: TGTGCCAGCAGCGGGGACCGGGGTAATACGCCCTTTGAAAAACTGTTTTTT. This sequence encodes CASSGDRGNTPFEKLFF. The genes are TRBV3-1 and TRBJ1-4; TRBD1 might be the D (5 bases). From germline, CDR1 is LGHDT and CDR2 YNNKEL (reference sequence). This CDR3 region has 17 residues. V dropped 5 bases and J dropped 7 bases, with 23 bases sitting between them.

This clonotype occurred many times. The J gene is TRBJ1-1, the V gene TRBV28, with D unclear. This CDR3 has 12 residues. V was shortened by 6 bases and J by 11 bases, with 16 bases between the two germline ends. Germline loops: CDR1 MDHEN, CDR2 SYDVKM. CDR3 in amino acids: CASSRIATGAFF. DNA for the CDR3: TGTGCCAGCAGCCGGATCGCCACTGGGGCTTTCTTT.

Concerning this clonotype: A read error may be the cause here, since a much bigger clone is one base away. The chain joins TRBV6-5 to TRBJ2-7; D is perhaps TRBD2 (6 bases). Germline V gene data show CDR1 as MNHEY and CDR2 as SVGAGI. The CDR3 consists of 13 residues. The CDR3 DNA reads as TGTGCCAGCAGCCCGGACTACTCCTACGCGCAGTACTTC. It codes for CASSPDYSYAQYF.

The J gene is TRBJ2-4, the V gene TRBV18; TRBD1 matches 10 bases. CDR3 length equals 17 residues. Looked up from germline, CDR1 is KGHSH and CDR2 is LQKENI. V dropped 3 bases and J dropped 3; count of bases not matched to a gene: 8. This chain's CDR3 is CASSPPDRGLNKNIQYF. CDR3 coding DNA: TGTGCCAGCTCACCTCCCGACAGGGGGCTCAACAAAAACATTCAGTACTTC.

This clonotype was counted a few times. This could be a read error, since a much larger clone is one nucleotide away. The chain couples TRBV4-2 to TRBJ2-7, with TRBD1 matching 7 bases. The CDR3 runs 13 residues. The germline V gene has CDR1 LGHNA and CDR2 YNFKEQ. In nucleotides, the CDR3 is TGTGCCAGCAGCCAAAAACAGGGGCACGAGCGGTACTTC. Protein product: CASSQKQGHERYF.

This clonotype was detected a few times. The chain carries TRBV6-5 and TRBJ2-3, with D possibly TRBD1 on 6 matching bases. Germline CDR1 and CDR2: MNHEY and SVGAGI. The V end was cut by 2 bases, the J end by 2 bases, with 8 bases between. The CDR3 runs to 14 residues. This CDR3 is CASSYGTPTDTQYF. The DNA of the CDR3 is TGTGCCAGCAGTTACGGGACACCCACAGATACGCAGTATTTT.

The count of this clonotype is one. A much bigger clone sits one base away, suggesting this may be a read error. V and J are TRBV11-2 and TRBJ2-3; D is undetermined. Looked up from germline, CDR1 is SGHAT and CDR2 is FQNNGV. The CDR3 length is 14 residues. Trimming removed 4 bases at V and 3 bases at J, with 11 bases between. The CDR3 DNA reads TGTGCCAGCAGCTCACTCCAGGAGACAGATACGCAGTATTTT. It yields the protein CASSSLQETDTQYF.

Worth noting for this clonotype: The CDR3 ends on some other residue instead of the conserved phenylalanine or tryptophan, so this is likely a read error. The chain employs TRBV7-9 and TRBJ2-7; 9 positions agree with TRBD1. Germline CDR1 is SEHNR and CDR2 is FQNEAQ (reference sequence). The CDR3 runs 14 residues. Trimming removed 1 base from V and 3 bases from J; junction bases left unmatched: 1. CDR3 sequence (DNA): TGTGCCAGCAGCTTAGGGGGACAGGGCTACGAGCAGTACCTC. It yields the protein CASSLGGQGYEQYL.

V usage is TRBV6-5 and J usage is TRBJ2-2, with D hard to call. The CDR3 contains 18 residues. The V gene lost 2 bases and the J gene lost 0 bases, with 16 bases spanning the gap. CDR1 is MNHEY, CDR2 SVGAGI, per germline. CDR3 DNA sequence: TGTGCCAGCAGTTACGGCCCGCTGTTGGACGCGAACACCGGGGAGCTGTTTTTT. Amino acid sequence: CASSYGPLLDANTGELFF.

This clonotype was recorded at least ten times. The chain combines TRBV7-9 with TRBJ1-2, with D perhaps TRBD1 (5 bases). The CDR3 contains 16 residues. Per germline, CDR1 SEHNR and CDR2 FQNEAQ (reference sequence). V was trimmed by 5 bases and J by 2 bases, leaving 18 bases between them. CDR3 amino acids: CASSPGLGPVNYGYTF. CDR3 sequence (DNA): TGTGCCAGCAGCCCTGGACTGGGGCCCGTGAACTATGGCTACACCTTC.

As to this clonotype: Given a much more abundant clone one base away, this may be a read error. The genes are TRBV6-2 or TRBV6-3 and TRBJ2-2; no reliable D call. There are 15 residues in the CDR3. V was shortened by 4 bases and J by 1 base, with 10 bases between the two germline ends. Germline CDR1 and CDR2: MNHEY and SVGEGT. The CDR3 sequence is CASSCISENTGELFF. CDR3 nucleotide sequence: TGTGCCAGCAGTTGCATATCAGAGAACACCGGGGAGCTGTTTTTT.

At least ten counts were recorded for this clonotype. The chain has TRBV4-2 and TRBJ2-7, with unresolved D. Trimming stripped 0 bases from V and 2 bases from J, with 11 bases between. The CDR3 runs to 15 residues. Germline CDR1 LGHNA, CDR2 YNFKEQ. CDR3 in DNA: TGTGCCAGCAGCCAAGATAACGGCCATCCCTACGAGCAGTACTTC. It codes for CASSQDNGHPYEQYF.

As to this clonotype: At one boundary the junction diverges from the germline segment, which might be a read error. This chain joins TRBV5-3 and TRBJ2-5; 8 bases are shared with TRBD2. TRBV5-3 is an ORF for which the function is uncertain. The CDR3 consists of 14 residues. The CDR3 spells CASSLGLDAETQYF. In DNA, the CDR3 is TGTGCCAGCAGCTTGGGACTAGATGCAGAGACCCAGTACTTC.

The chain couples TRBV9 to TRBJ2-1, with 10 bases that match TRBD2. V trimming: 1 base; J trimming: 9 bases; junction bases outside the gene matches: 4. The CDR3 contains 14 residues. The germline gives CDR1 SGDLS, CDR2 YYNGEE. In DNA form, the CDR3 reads TGTGCCAGCAGCGTATTAGCGGGAGGCGCTGAGCAGTTCTTC. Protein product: CASSVLAGGAEQFF.

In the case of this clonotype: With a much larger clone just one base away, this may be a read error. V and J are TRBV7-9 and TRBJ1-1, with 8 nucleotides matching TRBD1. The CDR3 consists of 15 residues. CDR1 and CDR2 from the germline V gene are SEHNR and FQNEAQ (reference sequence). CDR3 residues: CASSPRQGSWTGAFF. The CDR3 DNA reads TGTGCCAGCAGCCCGCGACAGGGGTCGTGGACTGGAGCTTTCTTT.

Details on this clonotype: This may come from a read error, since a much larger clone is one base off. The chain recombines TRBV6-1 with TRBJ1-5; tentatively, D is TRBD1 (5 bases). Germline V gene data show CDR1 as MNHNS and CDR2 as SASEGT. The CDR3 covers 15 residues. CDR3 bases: TGTCCCAGCAGTGAAGAGGGGCAGGCGAATCAGCCCCAGCATTTT. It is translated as CPSSEEGQANQPQHF.

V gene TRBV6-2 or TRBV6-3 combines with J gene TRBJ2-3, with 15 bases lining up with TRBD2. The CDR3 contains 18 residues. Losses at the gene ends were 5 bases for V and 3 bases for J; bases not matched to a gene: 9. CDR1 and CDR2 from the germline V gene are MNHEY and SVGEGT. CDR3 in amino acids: CASSHTGLAGGPTDTQYF. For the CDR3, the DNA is TGTGCCAGCAGTCACACCGGACTAGCGGGAGGGCCGACAGATACGCAGTATTTT.

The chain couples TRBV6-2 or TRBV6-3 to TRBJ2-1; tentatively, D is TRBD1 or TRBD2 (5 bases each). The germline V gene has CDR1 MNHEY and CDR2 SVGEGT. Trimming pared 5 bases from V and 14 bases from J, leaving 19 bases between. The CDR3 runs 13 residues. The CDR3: CASSLGDHVAEFF. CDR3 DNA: TGTGCCAGCAGTCTGGGGGACCACGTGGCCGAGTTCTTC.

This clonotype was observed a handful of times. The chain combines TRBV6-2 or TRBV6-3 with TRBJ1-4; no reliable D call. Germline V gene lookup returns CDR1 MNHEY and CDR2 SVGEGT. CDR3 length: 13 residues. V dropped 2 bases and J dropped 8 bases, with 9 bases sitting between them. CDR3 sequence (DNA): TGTGCCAGCAGTTACGGTCCGGGCGAAAAACTGTTTTTT. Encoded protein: CASSYGPGEKLFF.